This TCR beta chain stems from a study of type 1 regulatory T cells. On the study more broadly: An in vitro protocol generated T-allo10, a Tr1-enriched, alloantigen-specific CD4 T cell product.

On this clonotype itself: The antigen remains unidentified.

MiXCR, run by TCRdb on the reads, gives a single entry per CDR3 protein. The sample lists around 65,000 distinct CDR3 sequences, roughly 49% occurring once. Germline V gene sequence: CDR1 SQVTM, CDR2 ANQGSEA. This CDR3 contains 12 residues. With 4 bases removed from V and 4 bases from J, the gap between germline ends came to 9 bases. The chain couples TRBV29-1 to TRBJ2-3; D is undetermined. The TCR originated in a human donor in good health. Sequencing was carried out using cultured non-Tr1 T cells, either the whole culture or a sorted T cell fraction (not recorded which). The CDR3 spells CSVVRVSDTQYF. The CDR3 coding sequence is TGCAGCGTTGTAAGAGTTTCAGATACGCAGTATTTT.